The TCR beta chain under discussion was sequenced for a study of PD-1 blockade in classical Hodgkin lymphoma. Study findings and constraints: Possibly reflecting disease activity or prior therapy, repertoire differences have causes that remain undefined. Reports described newly diagnosed patients as having lower baseline TCR diversity than healthy donors.

Time point meaning: newly diagnosed, previously untreated cHL patient sample. Magnetic negative selection of thawed PBMCs was the method by which CD4+ T cells were purified. Serving as comparison were PBMCs from newly diagnosed, untreated classical Hodgkin lymphoma, which were sequenced alongside the relapsed/refractory trial patients. V was shortened by 2 bases and J by 0 bases, with 17 bases between the two germline ends. This CDR3 is 18 amino acids long. From germline, CDR1 is MGHRA and CDR2 YSYEKL. The repertoire was sequenced with immunoSEQ multiplex PCR; TCRdb's copy has only in-frame clones and lacks some. The sample yields fewer than 40,000 clones, around 88% seen once. This clone was detected once. Its antigen remains unidentified.

The sample comprised CD4+ T cells from blood. V gene TRBV4-1 combines with J gene TRBJ1-5; tentative D call: TRBD1 (6 bases). This sequence was found in a human donor with classical Hodgkin lymphoma. The CDR3 region is CASSQSARGGYSNQPQHF. In nucleotides, the CDR3 is TGCGCCAGCAGCCAATCGGCCAGGGGAGGATATAGCAATCAGCCCCAGCATTTT.